These 32 T cell receptor beta chains originate from one sample sequenced in a study of T cell responses to AZD1222 COVID-19 vaccine. Here immunoSEQ multiplex PCR was the method, and the copy in TCRdb shows in-frame clones only, minus some. Of roughly 160,000 clones listed, less than 95% were seen once; the top ten hold 0.64%. Here the sequenced sample was peripheral blood, taken on day 0 of AZD1222 vaccination. These TCRs come from an adult in good health.

The V gene is TRBV19, the J gene TRBJ2-2; D is unresolved. V lost 3 bases and J 8 bases, leaving 1 base between the germline ends. This CDR3 has 10 amino acids. Germline loops: CDR1 LNHDA, CDR2 SQIVND (reference sequence). The CDR3 nucleotides read TGTGCCAGTAGTATTGGGGAGCTGTTTTTT. Translated, it gives CASSIGELFF.

The gene calls are TRBV5-1 and TRBJ1-1, with D possibly being TRBD1 (6 bases). Germline V gene lookup returns CDR1 SGHRS and CDR2 YFSETQ. Trimming took off 0 bases at V and 5 bases at J, with 14 bases between the two ends. CDR3 size: 15 residues. The CDR3 region is CASSLGGPRRTEAFF. CDR3 sequence (DNA): TGCGCCAGCAGCTTGGGGGGGCCGCGGAGGACTGAAGCTTTCTTT.

The rearrangement uses TRBV6-4 and TRBJ2-1, with 13 positions matching TRBD2. The trim removed 8 bases at V and 9 bases at J, leaving 7 bases unmatched. CDR1 and CDR2 from the germline V gene are MRHNA and SNTAGT. CDR3 length: 14 amino acids. In nucleotides, the CDR3 is TGTGCCAGCGGACTAGCGGGAGACTCTGGTGAGCAGTTCTTC. Translation: CASGLAGDSGEQFF.

This chain links TRBV30 with TRBJ1-2, with D perhaps matching TRBD1 (5 bases). From germline, CDR1 is GTSNPN and CDR2 SVGIG (reference sequence). The V gene lost 3 bases and the J gene lost 6 bases, with 11 bases spanning the gap. This CDR3 has 12 residues. CDR3 nucleotides: TGTGCCTGGAGCTCCGGGACGCATGGCTACACCTTC. It is translated as CAWSSGTHGYTF.

CDR3 amino acids: CASSQDPTSAIYNEQFF. The CDR3 nucleotides read TGCGCCAGCAGCCAAGACCCAACTAGCGCAATTTACAATGAGCAGTTCTTC. The chain couples TRBV4-1 to TRBJ2-1, with 7 bases matching TRBD2. Unmatched junction bases numbered 9, after V lost 0 bases and J lost 4 bases. Per germline, CDR1 MGHRA and CDR2 YSYEKL. The CDR3 runs to 17 residues.

This clone occurred once. V and J are TRBV18 and TRBJ2-1; D is ambiguous. Germline assignment: CDR1 KGHSH and CDR2 LQKENI. With 6 bases removed from V and 0 bases from J, the gap between germline ends came to 15 bases. The CDR3 is 16 residues long. The CDR3 spells CASSLADPSSYNEQFF. CDR3 sequence (DNA): TGTGCCAGCTCTCTCGCCGATCCTAGCTCCTACAATGAGCAGTTCTTC.

The chain combines TRBV10-3 with TRBJ2-2, with 10 bases lining up with TRBD1. Germline CDR1 is ENHRY and CDR2 is SYGVKD. The V segment lost 9 bases and the J segment 2 bases; nucleotides outside the gene matches: 12. CDR3 size: 17 residues. The CDR3 spells CAIQPRWTGGNTGELFF. CDR3 nucleotide sequence: TGTGCCATTCAACCCCGGTGGACAGGGGGAAACACCGGGGAGCTGTTTTTT.

The chain links TRBV7-2 to TRBJ1-1, with 8 bases aligning to TRBD1. The CDR3 extends over 17 amino acids. In germline, CDR1 is SGHTA, CDR2 FQGNSA. Unmatched junction bases numbered 13, after V lost 2 bases and J lost 5 bases. CDR3 coding DNA: TGTGCCAGCAGCTTACCGAGACAGGGGAAGGGGGTTACTGAAGCTTTCTTT. Translating gives CASSLPRQGKGVTEAFF.

The gene calls are TRBV4-2 and TRBJ1-2; D possibly corresponds to TRBD1 (6 bases). The length of the CDR3 is 13 residues. Trimming shortened V by 0 bases and J by 5 bases, and 7 bases separated the two germline ends. Germline V gene lookup returns CDR1 LGHNA and CDR2 YNFKEQ. In DNA form, the CDR3 reads TGTGCCAGCAGCCAAGAAGGGGGTTATGGCTACACCTTC. Translating it yields CASSQEGGYGYTF.

The J gene is TRBJ1-1, the V gene TRBV24-1; no clear D. CDR1 is KGHDR, CDR2 SFDVKD, per germline. V was pared by 2 bases and J by 11 bases, with 17 bases between. The CDR3 runs 14 residues. The CDR3 nucleotides read TGTGCCACCAGTGATTCCCTCAAGGGAGACGGCGCTTTCTTT. The encoded protein is CATSDSLKGDGAFF.

CDR3 nucleotide sequence: TGTGCCAGCAGCTTAGGGGCAGCCTACGAGCAGTACTTC. Translating it yields CASSLGAAYEQYF. The chain recombines TRBV11-3 with TRBJ2-7; D is unresolved. CDR3 length: 13 residues. Trimming took 1 base from V and 2 from J, leaving 6 bases between them. Germline lookup yields CDR1 SGHNT and CDR2 YENEEA.

V usage is TRBV7-3 and J usage is TRBJ2-3, with TRBD2 identical over 7 bases. Trimming at V came to 5 bases and at J to 3 bases, leaving 14 bases not matched to a gene. This CDR3 region has 17 residues. Germline loops: CDR1 SGHTA, CDR2 FQGTGA. This CDR3 reads CASSRSPGGRGTDTQYF. In DNA form, the CDR3 reads TGTGCCAGCAGCCGAAGTCCGGGCGGGAGAGGTACAGATACGCAGTATTTT.

The J gene is TRBJ1-5, the V gene TRBV6-2 or TRBV6-3; D is unclear. V lost 1 base to trimming and J lost 0 bases, with 10 bases between them. The CDR3 contains 16 residues. Germline CDR1 is MNHEY and CDR2 is SVGEGT. The CDR3 sequence: CASSYWGEGSNQPQHF. In DNA, the CDR3 is TGTGCCAGCAGTTACTGGGGAGAAGGTAGCAATCAGCCCCAGCATTTT.

V gene TRBV30 combines with J gene TRBJ2-7; TRBD2 matches 9 bases. CDR1 GTSNPN and CDR2 SVGIG come from the germline V gene (reference sequence). The CDR3 contains 13 residues. The V segment lost 2 bases and the J segment 4 bases; nucleotides outside the gene matches: 3. CDR3 amino acids: CAWSPGLAYEQYF. CDR3 bases: TGTGCCTGGAGTCCGGGACTAGCTTACGAGCAGTACTTC.

The genes are TRBV28 and TRBJ1-5, with TRBD1 identical over 9 bases. This CDR3 spans 18 amino acids. Germline CDR1 and CDR2: MDHEN and SYDVKM. V lost 5 bases to trimming and J lost 4 bases; unmatched junction nucleotides: 15. CDR3 residues: CASSHRDRASPSNQPQHF. The CDR3 bases are TGTGCCAGCAGTCACCGGGACAGGGCCAGTCCTTCTAATCAGCCCCAGCATTTT. The full variable domain, in which reference TRBV28 and TRBJ1-5 provide the parts outside the CDR3, is DVKVTQSSRYLVKRTGEKVFLECVQDMDHENMFWYRQDPGLGLRLIYFSYDVKMKEKGDIPEGYSVSREKKERFSLILESASTNQTSMYLCASSHRDRASPSNQPQHFGDGTRLSIL.

The chain recombines TRBV6-5 with TRBJ2-7, with 11 bases identical to TRBD1. CDR3 length: 12 amino acids. Germline values: CDR1 MNHEY, CDR2 SVGAGI. Unmatched junction bases numbered 3, after V lost 6 bases and J lost 8 bases. The CDR3 DNA reads TGTGCCAGCAGCCGGACAGGGGGCCAGCAGTACTTC. It encodes CASSRTGGQQYF.

This chain uses TRBV28 with TRBJ2-1, with TRBD2 identical over 9 bases. J gave up 9 bases and V 3 bases, and 9 bases lay outside the gene matches. Per germline, CDR1 MDHEN and CDR2 SYDVKM. The CDR3 has 15 amino acids. The DNA of the CDR3 is TGTGCCAGCAGTTTCCGAATAGCGGGAGTTAGTGAGCAGTTCTTC. This translates into CASSFRIAGVSEQFF.

The chain has TRBV14 and TRBJ2-7, with 7 positions matching TRBD1. V lost 6 bases, J lost 4 bases, and 6 bases stayed unmatched. The germline CDR1 and CDR2 sequences are SGHDN and FVKESK. The CDR3 extends over 13 amino acids. The CDR3: CASRAGTAYEQYF. The CDR3, as DNA: TGTGCCAGCAGGGCCGGGACAGCATACGAGCAGTACTTC.

This chain joins TRBV7-3 and TRBJ2-1, with D uncertain. Trimming took 2 bases from V and 7 from J, leaving 9 bases between them. The CDR3 extends over 13 amino acids. The germline gives CDR1 SGHTA, CDR2 FQGTGA. The CDR3 DNA sequence: TGTGCCAGCAGCTTAGAGGTTTCGAATGAGCAGTTCTTC. This sequence encodes CASSLEVSNEQFF.

This chain joins TRBV4-1 and TRBJ1-3; D remains unclear. Trimming cost V 4 bases and J 9 bases, with 10 bases left between them. The CDR3 consists of 12 residues. CDR1 and CDR2 from the germline V gene are MGHRA and YSYEKL. CDR3 loop: CASSPPLGTIYF. Here the CDR3 DNA reads TGCGCCAGCAGCCCGCCGTTGGGCACCATATATTTT.

The CDR3 is CASSLEVTGTF. The CDR3 region has the DNA TGTGCCAGCAGCTTGGAGGTGACAGGTACCTTC. The genes are TRBV5-8 and TRBJ1-2; D is possibly TRBD1 (6 bases). Trimming cost V 0 bases and J 14 bases, with 11 bases left between them. The CDR3 has 11 amino acids. The germline CDR1 and CDR2 sequences are SGHTS and YDEGEE.

The chain joins TRBV28 to TRBJ2-3; D not resolved. CDR3 length: 13 amino acids. The germline V gene has CDR1 MDHEN and CDR2 SYDVKM. Trimming took 7 bases from V and 5 from J, leaving 13 bases between them. CDR3 coding DNA: TGTGCCAGCACCATTTATCGCAGAGATACGCAGTATTTT. Residues: CASTIYRRDTQYF.

This chain joins TRBV5-4 and TRBJ2-7, with D perhaps given as TRBD1 or TRBD2 (5 bases each). The CDR3 has 15 residues. Deletions cut 3 bases from V and 2 bases from J, with 15 bases between. The germline V gene encodes CDR1 SGHNT and CDR2 YYREEE (reference sequence). CDR3 nucleotides: TGTGCCAGCAGCTCTGGGGGATTCACCACCTACGAGCAGTACTTC. The encoded protein is CASSSGGFTTYEQYF. The complete variable domain, with remaining parts taken from reference TRBV5-4 and TRBJ2-7, reads ETGVTQSPTHLIKTRGQQVTLRCSSQSGHNTVSWYQQALGQGPQFIFQYYREEENGRGNFPPRFSGLQFPNYSSELNVNALELDDSALYLCASSSGGFTTYEQYFGPGTRLTVT.

The chain couples TRBV7-9 to TRBJ2-7; 10 bases match TRBD1. The V gene end was trimmed by 1 base and the J gene end by 6 bases; junction bases not matched to a gene: 9. There are 16 residues in the CDR3. Germline CDR1 is SEHNR and CDR2 is FQNEAQ (reference sequence). The CDR3 reads CASSLGLTGGHGEQYF. The CDR3 DNA sequence: TGTGCCAGCAGCTTAGGGTTGACAGGGGGCCACGGCGAGCAGTACTTC. Looking up the rest from reference TRBV7-9 and TRBJ2-7 gives the full variable domain: DTGVSQNPRHKITKRGQNVTFRCDPISEHNRLYWYRQTLGQGPEFLTYFQNEAQLEKSRLLSDRFSAERPKGSFSTLEIQRTEQGDSAMYLCASSLGLTGGHGEQYFGPGTRLTVT.

The CDR3 bases are TGTGCCAGCAGCGTAGCAGGGGCAGGGCAGCCCCAGCATTTT. Translated, it gives CASSVAGAGQPQHF. The chain joins TRBV9 to TRBJ1-5; D possibly corresponds to TRBD1 (6 bases). Trimming cost V 0 bases and J 7 bases, with 11 bases left between them. CDR1 SGDLS and CDR2 YYNGEE come from the germline V gene. The CDR3 contains 14 residues.

The rearrangement uses TRBV25-1 and TRBJ1-1; no firm D call. Germline values: CDR1 MGHDK, CDR2 SYGVNS. The CDR3 contains 13 residues. The V gene lost 7 bases and the J gene lost 2 bases, with 11 bases spanning the gap. CDR3: CASKLAANTEAFF. CDR3 nucleotide sequence: TGTGCCAGCAAGTTAGCAGCAAACACTGAAGCTTTCTTT.

The chain has TRBV7-8 and TRBJ1-2; D uncertain. Deletions cut 5 bases from V and 2 bases from J, with 15 bases between. Germline V gives CDR1 SGHVS, CDR2 FQNEAQ. The CDR3 consists of 15 residues. The CDR3 DNA sequence: TGTGCCAGCAGCCCCTACCGGGTTGGGAACTATGGCTACACCTTC. Translated: CASSPYRVGNYGYTF.

The chain has TRBV28 and TRBJ1-6; D remains unclear. The V gene's germline CDR1 is MDHEN and CDR2 SYDVKM. V lost 5 bases and J 6 bases, leaving 5 bases between the germline ends. There are 12 residues in the CDR3. This chain's CDR3 is CASSRVNSPLHF. The CDR3 DNA reads TGTGCCAGCAGTAGGGTTAATTCACCCCTCCACTTT.

The chain couples TRBV30 to TRBJ2-7, with 7 bases aligning to TRBD2. Germline V gene data show CDR1 as GTSNPN and CDR2 as SVGIG (reference sequence). The CDR3 consists of 13 residues. The ends lost 0 bases at V and 7 bases at J; junction bases unmatched: 6. DNA of the CDR3: TGTGCCTGGAGTGTATACACGGGGGGAGAGCAGTACTTC. Its protein product is CAWSVYTGGEQYF.

This clone was seen just once. The chain employs TRBV6-5 and TRBJ2-3; weak D call: TRBD2 (6 bases). The CDR3 spans 15 residues. Trimming removed 5 bases at V and 4 bases at J, with 16 bases between. From germline, CDR1 is MNHEY and CDR2 SVGAGI. CDR3 amino acids: CASSQTSLRADTQYF. The CDR3 bases are TGTGCCAGCAGTCAGACTAGTCTAAGGGCAGATACGCAGTATTTT.

The CDR3 DNA follows: TGTGCCAGCTCACCGGCGGCAGGGGCGGTGGAGACCCAGTACTTC. It codes for CASSPAAGAVETQYF. The rearrangement uses TRBV18 and TRBJ2-5; D is possibly TRBD1 (6 bases). This CDR3 has 15 residues. Germline CDR1 and CDR2: KGHSH and LQKENI. Between the trimmed V and J ends, which lost 3 bases and 5 bases, there was a span of 16 bases.

This chain uses TRBV9 with TRBJ1-1; possibly TRBD1 for D (5 bases). This CDR3 has 13 residues. Germline V gives CDR1 SGDLS, CDR2 YYNGEE. V lost 7 bases, J lost 4 bases, and 14 bases lay in between. The DNA for the CDR3 is TGTGCCAGCGCAAGGGGTGGGGCCACTGAAGCTTTCTTT. It translates to CASARGGATEAFF.